The 26 T cell receptor beta chains in this list originate from one sample, sequenced in a study of identical twins. TCRdb re-analysed the 5' RACE reads in MiXCR, keeping a single row per CDR3 protein. The sample consists of roughly 350,000 distinct CDR3 sequences, more than 9% of them appearing once. The same sample was also used in a study of yellow fever vaccine responses in identical twins.

Sequenced: CD8+ T cells sorted from blood. All receptors come from a woman between 18 and 30 years old in good health.

The rearrangement links TRBV27 to TRBJ1-1, with D perhaps TRBD1 (5 bases). Germline assignment: CDR1 MNHEY and CDR2 SMNVEV (reference sequence). With 4 bases removed from V and 1 base from J, the gap between germline ends came to 10 bases. The CDR3 sequence is 14 residues long. The CDR3 nucleotides read TGTGCCAGCAGTTCTGGTGGGACGAACACTGAAGCTTTCTTT. Protein: CASSSGGTNTEAFF.

This clonotype was seen repeatedly, ten times or more. V usage is TRBV5-1 and J usage is TRBJ2-7; D is undetermined. The germline gives CDR1 SGHRS, CDR2 YFSETQ. This CDR3 has 11 residues. Deletions cut 2 bases from V and 10 bases from J, with 10 bases between. The CDR3 bases are TGCGCCAGCAGCTTAACTCGACACCAGTACTTC. Translating it yields CASSLTRHQYF. Full variable domain (outside the CDR3, taken from reference TRBV5-1 and TRBJ2-7): KAGVTQTPRYLIKTRGQQVTLSCSPISGHRSVSWYQQTPGQGLQFLFEYFSETQRNKGNFPGRFSGRQFSNSRSEMNVSTLELGDSALYLCASSLTRHQYFGPGTRLTVT.

CDR3 region: CASSLSGGPYNEQFF. For the CDR3, the DNA is TGTGCCAGCAGTTTGAGCGGGGGCCCTTACAATGAGCAGTTCTTC. This chain uses TRBV27 with TRBJ2-1; TRBD2 aligns across 8 bases. Germline CDR1 reads MNHEY; CDR2 reads SMNVEV (reference sequence). Trimming removed 3 bases from V and 4 bases from J; junction bases left unmatched: 5. The CDR3 loop spans 15 amino acids.

This clonotype was found a few times. This chain joins TRBV7-6 and TRBJ2-1, with 10 bases fitting TRBD1. CDR1 and CDR2 (germline): SGHVS, FNYEAQ. CDR3 length equals 15 residues. The V and J ends lost 1 base and 5 bases, in that order; junction bases with no gene match: 2. CDR3 region: CASSLGDRGNNEQFF. The CDR3 nucleotides read TGTGCCAGCAGCTTAGGGGACAGGGGAAACAATGAGCAGTTCTTC.

This clonotype was observed a handful of times. The gene calls are TRBV12-3 or TRBV12-4 and TRBJ2-2, with 9 bases aligning to TRBD2. The CDR3 loop spans 17 amino acids. The junction had 11 bases not matched to a gene; V was cut back by 6 bases and J by 3 bases. In DNA form, the CDR3 reads TGTGCCAGCAGAGACTATCTATTAGCGGGGGACACCGGGGAGCTGTTTTTT. This gives the protein CASRDYLLAGDTGELFF.

This clonotype was seen more than once but under ten times. The chain links TRBV7-6 to TRBJ2-7; tentatively, D is TRBD1 (6 bases). The V end was cut by 5 bases, the J end by 3 bases, with 11 bases between. The germline gives CDR1 SGHVS, CDR2 FNYEAQ. The CDR3 runs 13 residues. The CDR3 reads CASSRDTLYEQYF. The CDR3 bases are TGTGCCAGCAGCCGGGACACACTCTACGAGCAGTACTTC.

This clonotype was seen a few times. The J gene is TRBJ2-1, the V gene TRBV3-1; D is possibly TRBD2 (6 bases). The germline gives CDR1 LGHDT, CDR2 YNNKEL (reference sequence). The CDR3 is 15 amino acids. Trimming took off 3 bases at V and 9 bases at J, with 18 bases between the two ends. The CDR3 spells CASSHSLPGVFEQFF. In nucleotides, the CDR3 is TGTGCCAGCAGCCATAGCCTACCGGGAGTTTTTGAGCAGTTCTTC.

J is TRBJ2-7 and V is TRBV7-9, with a tentative D call TRBD2 (6 bases). From germline, CDR1 is SEHNR and CDR2 FQNEAQ (reference sequence). V was trimmed by 1 base and J by 2 bases, leaving 9 bases between them. The CDR3 spans 14 residues. The CDR3 DNA follows: TGTGCCAGCAGCTTAGTGACTAGACCCTACGAGCAGTACTTC. Translating gives CASSLVTRPYEQYF.

This clonotype was seen a few times. J is TRBJ2-1 and V is TRBV7-9; D gene unclear. This CDR3 is built from 13 residues. Germline assignment: CDR1 SEHNR and CDR2 FQNEAQ (reference sequence). Trimming took 5 bases from V and 7 from J, leaving 12 bases between them. In nucleotides, the CDR3 is TGTGCCAGCAGCCCATCATCGAGGAATGAGCAGTTCTTC. It is translated as CASSPSSRNEQFF.

The chain employs TRBV4-1 and TRBJ1-4; 12 bases agree with TRBD1. The CDR3 has 14 residues. The germline V gene has CDR1 MGHRA and CDR2 YSYEKL. Germline trimming cut 7 bases from V and 7 bases from J; bases unmatched to any gene: 4. The CDR3, as DNA: TGCGCCAGCAATCCGGGACAGGGGGCTGAAAAACTGTTTTTT. Translated, it gives CASNPGQGAEKLFF.

The chain has TRBV20-1 and TRBJ2-3, with D possibly called TRBD1 or TRBD2 (5 bases each). CDR1 DFQATT and CDR2 SNEGSKA come from the germline V gene (reference sequence). The CDR3 is made up of 16 amino acids. Trimming removed 3 bases at V and 6 bases at J, with 22 bases between. The CDR3: CSASAWDHLGGDTQYF. CDR3 nucleotides: TGCAGTGCTAGTGCCTGGGACCACCTGGGTGGGGATACGCAGTATTTT.

The chain has TRBV2 and TRBJ2-1; tentative D call: TRBD2 (6 bases). The germline V gene has CDR1 SNHLY and CDR2 FYNNEI. V was shortened by 3 bases and J by 7 bases, with 19 bases between the two germline ends. The CDR3 length is 16 residues. In DNA, the CDR3 is TGTGCCAGCAGTGACCCCGGGAGCGAACCCTTTAATGAGCAGTTCTTC. The encoded protein is CASSDPGSEPFNEQFF.

This clonotype was seen only a few times. The chain employs TRBV5-6 and TRBJ2-5; no firm D call. Between the trimmed V and J ends, which lost 0 bases and 0 bases, there was a span of 6 bases. The CDR3 length is 14 residues. Per germline, CDR1 SGHDT and CDR2 YYEEEE. The CDR3 region is CASSLDVNQETQYF. In DNA form, the CDR3 reads TGTGCCAGCAGCTTGGACGTCAACCAAGAGACCCAGTACTTC.

The V call is TRBV2, the J call TRBJ1-2; the match to TRBD1 covers 8 bases. This CDR3 region has 15 residues. CDR1 is SNHLY and CDR2 is FYNNEI in the germline V gene. V trimming: 6 bases; J trimming: 3 bases; junction bases outside the gene matches: 9. The CDR3 DNA reads as TGTGCCAGCAGCGTAGGGGGACAGGTGCACTATGGCTACACCTTC. It specifies CASSVGGQVHYGYTF.

The rearrangement joins TRBV29-1 to TRBJ2-1, with D unresolved. Trimming removed 4 bases at V and 7 bases at J, with 11 bases between. The CDR3 contains 12 residues. Germline V gene sequence: CDR1 SQVTM, CDR2 ANQGSEA. The chain's CDR3 is CSVAAVGNEQFF. The CDR3 bases are TGCAGCGTTGCGGCAGTTGGGAATGAGCAGTTCTTC.

In this sample, this clonotype turned up many times. This rearrangement joins TRBV28 to TRBJ2-1, with D unclear. CDR1 MDHEN and CDR2 SYDVKM come from the germline V gene. Trimming stripped 3 bases from V and 4 bases from J, with 1 base between. CDR3 size: 11 residues. CDR3 in amino acids: CASSLYNEQFF. The CDR3 DNA sequence: TGTGCCAGCAGTTTGTACAATGAGCAGTTCTTC.

J is TRBJ2-7 and V is TRBV20-1; 7 nucleotides align to TRBD2. The CDR3 loop spans 15 amino acids. Germline assignment: CDR1 DFQATT and CDR2 SNEGSKA (reference sequence). With 1 base clipped from V and 1 base from J, the junction kept 7 bases outside the gene matches. CDR3 in amino acids: CSARVAGTISYEQYV. CDR3 nucleotide sequence: TGCAGTGCTAGAGTTGCCGGGACTATATCCTACGAGCAGTACGTC.

This clonotype was seen at least ten times. The V and J genes are TRBV12-3 or TRBV12-4 and TRBJ2-5; TRBD2 agrees at 12 bases. V shed 5 bases, J shed 5 bases, and the junction held 12 bases outside the gene matches. This CDR3 is built from 17 residues. CDR3 region: CASSNFLAGGPMETQYF. The CDR3 nucleotides are TGTGCCAGCAGTAACTTTCTAGCGGGGGGGCCGATGGAGACCCAGTACTTC.

This clonotype was observed a few times. The CDR3 spells CASTPRAGGHYEQYF. The CDR3 DNA sequence: TGTGCCAGCACCCCGAGGGCAGGGGGCCACTACGAGCAGTACTTC. This sequence joins TRBV7-9 and TRBJ2-7, with 8 bases aligning to TRBD1. Trimming at V came to 7 bases and at J to 3 bases, leaving 11 bases not matched to a gene. Looked up from germline, CDR1 is SEHNR and CDR2 is FQNEAQ (reference sequence). The CDR3 covers 15 residues.

This clonotype has more than one count but fewer than ten. The V call is TRBV20-1, the J call TRBJ2-1; D might be TRBD1 or TRBD2, each matching 5 bases. V lost 4 bases and J lost 8, with 18 bases in between. Looked up from germline, CDR1 is DFQATT and CDR2 is SNEGSKA (reference sequence). This CDR3 region has 14 residues. CDR3 coding DNA: TGCAGTGCTACCTCCGGGACCTCAGGGTATGAGCAGTTCTTC. Protein product: CSATSGTSGYEQFF.

This clonotype was observed a few times. The V call is TRBV6-1, the J call TRBJ1-3, with 7 bases lining up with TRBD1. Germline V lookup: CDR1 MNHNS, CDR2 SASEGT. V was pared by 5 bases and J by 4 bases, with 5 bases of the junction left unmatched. CDR3 length: 14 amino acids. The CDR3 loop is CASSTQGSGNTIYF. The CDR3 nucleotides read TGTGCCAGCAGTACACAGGGGTCCGGAAACACCATATATTTT.

The rearrangement joins TRBV7-9 to TRBJ2-2, with D perhaps matching TRBD1 (6 bases). The CDR3 sequence is 16 residues long. Trimming shortened V by 5 bases and J by 1 base, and 14 bases separated the two germline ends. Germline-derived CDR1 and CDR2 are SEHNR and FQNEAQ (reference sequence). In DNA, the CDR3 is TGTGCCAGCAGCCCCCCGACAGGCGAGAACACCGGGGAGCTGTTTTTT. It codes for CASSPPTGENTGELFF.

This chain connects TRBV6-5 to TRBJ2-1; TRBD2 is a possible D gene (6 bases). The V end lost 10 bases, the J end lost 8 bases, and 15 bases lay between the germline ends. Germline lookup yields CDR1 MNHEY and CDR2 SVGAGI. The CDR3 extends over 12 amino acids. CDR3 protein: CAIQRDFDEQFF. The CDR3 DNA sequence: TGTGCCATCCAAAGGGACTTCGATGAGCAGTTCTTC.

This clonotype was detected a few times. The chain uses TRBV20-1 and TRBJ2-5; D is perhaps TRBD2 (5 bases). This CDR3 comprises 14 residues. The V and J ends lost 6 bases and 5 bases respectively, with 19 bases between them. Germline-derived CDR1 and CDR2 are DFQATT and SNEGSKA (reference sequence). The CDR3 nucleotides read TGCAGTGCCGCCGAAGTGAGGGCCTTGGAGACCCAGTACTTC. Residues: CSAAEVRALETQYF.

The chain has TRBV5-8 and TRBJ1-1; D ambiguous. V was clipped by 2 bases and J by 4 bases, with 15 bases between them. This CDR3 has 15 amino acids. The V gene's germline CDR1 is SGHTS and CDR2 YDEGEE. Here the CDR3 reads CASSFGPREATEAFF. CDR3 nucleotide sequence: TGTGCCAGCAGCTTTGGTCCCCGGGAGGCCACTGAAGCTTTCTTT.

In this sample, this clonotype turned up a few times. This sequence joins TRBV6-2 or TRBV6-3 and TRBJ2-5; D is perhaps TRBD2 (5 bases). The germline V gene encodes CDR1 MNHEY and CDR2 SVGEGT. The CDR3 consists of 14 residues. The germline V and J ends were trimmed by 5 bases and 4 bases, with 14 bases remaining between them. CDR3 protein: CASSSTRARETQYF. DNA for the CDR3: TGTGCCAGCAGTAGCACTAGAGCTCGAGAGACCCAGTACTTC.